This T cell receptor (beta chain) came from a study of blood T cell repertoires in COVID-19. The wider study: The study drew acute and convalescent COVID-19 samples from the United States, Italy and Spain. T cells, B-cell-depleted T cells, or PBMCs provided the cDNA or gDNA that served as material.

Generated by immunoSEQ multiplex PCR, the TCRdb table keeps only in-frame clones and is missing some. The table records 200,000 to 250,000 clones, 70% to 85% of them present only once. CDR3 length: 16 residues. CDR1 is SGHTA and CDR2 is FQGNSA in the germline V gene. V lost 3 bases and J lost 2, with 17 bases in between. Cohorts were determined from participant-reported clinical history. In this sample, this clone turned up once. The receptor was derived from a man between 60 and 75 years old who had recovered from COVID-19. The rearrangement joins TRBV7-2 to TRBJ2-7; D may be TRBD1 (6 bases). Sample: PBMCs or T cells enriched from blood (not recorded which). CDR3 in amino acids: CASSLAPGDKPYEQYF. The CDR3 DNA reads TGTGCCAGCAGCTTGGCGCCCGGGGACAAACCCTACGAGCAGTACTTC. Based on the CDR3 plus reference TRBV7-2 and TRBJ2-7, the full variable domain is GAGVSQSPSNKVTEKGKDVELRCDPISGHTALYWYRQSLGQGLEFLIYFQGNSAPDKSGLPSDRFSAERTGGSVSTLTIQRTQQEDSAVYLCASSLAPGDKPYEQYFGPGTRLTVT.